This T cell receptor (beta chain) was recorded in a study of blood T cell repertoires in COVID-19. Study background: Spain, Italy and the United States supplied samples that represented acute and convalescent COVID-19. T cells, B-cell-depleted T cells, or PBMCs supplied cDNA or gDNA.

The ends lost 6 bases at V and 2 bases at J; junction bases unmatched: 3. The V gene's germline CDR1 is SNHLY and CDR2 FYNNEI. This CDR3 spans 13 amino acids. In the original analysis: Reference gene primer amplification gave estimated nucleated cell counts. The method was immunoSEQ multiplex PCR; TCRdb's version includes in-frame clones alone and lacks a portion of them. V and J calls and clone size are copied from that table; D and trimming were computed from the DNA. The sample records about 260,000 clones, more than 80% being singletons. The sequenced sample was peripheral blood. The TCR sequence derives from a woman in her thirties or forties with acute or convalescent COVID-19. This chain links TRBV2 with TRBJ1-2; TRBD1 aligns across 7 bases. Written as DNA, the CDR3 is TGTGCCAGCAGCGCGGGACAGAACTATGGCTACACCTTC. It encodes CASSAGQNYGYTF. Complete variable domain (other parts from reference TRBV2 and TRBJ1-2): EPEVTQTPSHQVTQMGQEVILRCVPISNHLYFYWYRQILGQKVEFLVSFYNNEISEKSEIFDDQFSVERPDGSNFTLKIRSTKLEDSAMYFCASSAGQNYGYTFGSGTRLTVV.